This TCR beta chain was observed in a study of vaccination and CD4 T cells after COVID-19 (dated by TCRdb to the early 2020s). Looking at the study overall: SARS-CoV-2 positivity had been established in the convalescent patients by nasal swab PCR, and mild disease was recorded in roughly 9 of these patients and severe disease in one. For stimulating the cultures, overlapping spike peptide pools were used, derived from SARS-CoV-2 as well as from the common cold coronaviruses HCoV-NL63, HCoV-OC43 and HCoV-229E. The time from the second vaccine dose to post-vaccine blood sampling had a median of roughly 70 days and ranged from about 13 to 250 days. Participants received two doses of either the Pfizer-BioNTech BNT162b2 vaccine (n=8) or the Moderna mRNA-1273 vaccine (n=2). Post-COVID blood samples from convalescent patients were collected a median of around 100 days after diagnosis, with a range of roughly 35 to 180 days. Six males and four females were included in the convalescent cohort, with two Hispanic individuals, seven Caucasians, two Asians and one multiracial person represented. In 10 COVID-19 convalescent patients and several infection-naive healthy vaccine recipients, researchers compared the spike-specific CD4+ TCR repertoire from before mRNA vaccination with the repertoire from after. Control cultures received a CEFX viral epitope pool as the positive control, an HIV-1 Nef peptide pool as the negative control, or no peptide. Overall study results and their limits: Only a relatively small number of convalescent patients were included in the study, and early timepoints following natural infection were not analyzed. In convalescent patients, a median approximately 89% of post-vaccine SARS-CoV-2-reactive clones were detected only after vaccination, suggesting vaccine-specific priming. The median number of SARS-CoV-2-reactive clonotypes rose from around 21 after infection to roughly 40 after vaccination, but the change was not significant. Of the vaccine-specific clones found in convalescent patients, nearly all (304 of 307) were mono-reactive for SARS-CoV-2 spike instead of being cross-reactive with common cold coronaviruses.

Comments on this clonotype: This receptor's antigen is unknown. An end of the junction differs from the germline gene, which may be a read error.

The library was made by PCR. DNA from cultured CD4+ T cells was subjected to TCR sequencing with the Oncomine TCR Beta short-read assay at the Johns Hopkins FTIC core. Genomic DNA was extracted from the cultured CD4+ T cells with the QIAamp micro DNA kit. Oncomine TCR Beta libraries from cultured CD4+ T cells were pooled using unique dual indexes and sequenced on an Illumina iSeq 100. The paper's processing steps were these. Non-productive sequences were removed, and CDR3s not starting with C, not ending with F or W, or shorter than 7 amino acids were discarded. The MANAFEST web application was used to identify antigen-specific clonotypes by comparing peptide-stimulated wells against reference wells and other culture wells. For a clone to be called positive, the clone needed an FDR below 0.05, an odds ratio above 5, and a productive frequency above 0.1% in at least two of three replicate wells. A clonotype was classed as cross-reactive if the clonotype showed significant expansion both in SARS-CoV-2 spike wells and in at least one common cold coronavirus spike condition. Levenshtein distances (stringdist) and unrooted phylogenetic trees (ape) in R version 3.6.1 were used to assess CDR3 homology. The raw public reads went through TCRdb reprocessing: fastp at Q25, MiXCR clone calling, in-frame beta chains kept. Rows are combined by CDR3 protein, so each entry shows the most common genes and DNA. The V and J calls here are based on TCRdb, not the publication. The sample has approximately 22,000 distinct CDR3 sequences on record, about 60% of them singletons. Over 7.5% of the sample belongs to the ten largest clones.

The CDR3, cysteine through phenylalanine, is 16 amino acids long. Only CDR3 DNA remains: 48 bases, in frame from the first base. The germline V gene (reference sequence) yields MNHEY for CDR1 and SMNVEV for CDR2. Per the publication, the treatment or condition label means: approximately nine-day PBMC culture with coronavirus spike peptide pools or control peptides (ViraFEST assay). The study used the ViraFEST assay, which expanded antigen-specific T cells with peptide pools and then identified expanded clonotypes by TCR sequencing. The convalescent patients' positive SARS-CoV-2 PCR tests were from March to December 2020, which was before the Alpha, Beta and Delta variants emerged in the United States. PBMCs were cultured at approximately 2 million per well in IMDM supplemented with about 5% human AB serum and about 9.5 IU/ml IL-2, with approximately 9.2 ug/ml peptide pools added. Half of the culture medium was replaced with fresh IL-2-containing medium on days 3 and 7. After about 11 days of culture, CD4+ T cells were isolated by negative selection using the EasySep CD4+ T cell isolation kit. Ficoll-Paque Plus gradient centrifugation was used to isolate PBMCs from whole blood, and the isolated PBMCs were then either used fresh or cryopreserved at -140C. Triplicate wells were generally used for each culture condition.

The chain joins TRBV27 to TRBJ2-3, with 10 bases in between that match TRBD2. The TCR was taken from a human donor who had recovered from COVID-19. The material sequenced was CD4+ T cells from blood, cultured in vitro. The bases are TGTGCCAGCAGCCCGCTAGCGGGAGTTTCTGGAGATACACAGTATTTT. Translation gives CASSPLAGVSGDTQYF.